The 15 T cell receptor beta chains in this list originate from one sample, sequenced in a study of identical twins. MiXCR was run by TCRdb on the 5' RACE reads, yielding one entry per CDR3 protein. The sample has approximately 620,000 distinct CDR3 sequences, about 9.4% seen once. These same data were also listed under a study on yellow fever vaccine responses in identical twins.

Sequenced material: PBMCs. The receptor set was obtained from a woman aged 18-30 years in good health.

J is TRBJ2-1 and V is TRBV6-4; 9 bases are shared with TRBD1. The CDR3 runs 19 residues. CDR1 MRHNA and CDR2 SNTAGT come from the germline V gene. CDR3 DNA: TGTACCTGCAGATCGGGTGAGGGACAGGGACGAAGGAGCTACAATGAGCAGTTCTTC. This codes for CTCRSGEGQGRRSYNEQFF.

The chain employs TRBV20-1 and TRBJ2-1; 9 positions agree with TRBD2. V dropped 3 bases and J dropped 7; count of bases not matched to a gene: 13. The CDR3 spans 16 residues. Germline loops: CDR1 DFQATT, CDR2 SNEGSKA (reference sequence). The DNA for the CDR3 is TGCAGTGCTAGGCATCTGTATGGACTAGCGAGAAATGAGCAGTTCTTC. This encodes CSARHLYGLARNEQFF.

CDR3 in amino acids: CASSYHGTYEQYF. For the CDR3, the DNA is TGTGCCAGCAGCTACCACGGCACCTACGAGCAGTACTTC. The chain joins TRBV7-2 to TRBJ2-7; D is unresolved. Germline assignment: CDR1 SGHTA and CDR2 FQGNSA. Trimming removed 4 bases from V and 2 bases from J, with 9 bases in between. The CDR3 covers 13 residues.

The CDR3 sequence is CASSLTLQEKQYF. CDR3 DNA sequence: TGTGCCAGCAGCTTAACCCTGCAGGAGAAGCAGTACTTC. V and J are TRBV7-9 and TRBJ2-7; D is ambiguous. The germline gives CDR1 SEHNR, CDR2 FQNEAQ (reference sequence). V lost 2 bases and J lost 8, with 13 bases in between. The CDR3 covers 13 residues. Looking up the rest from reference TRBV7-9 and TRBJ2-7 gives the full variable domain: DTGVSQNPRHKITKRGQNVTFRCDPISEHNRLYWYRQTLGQGPEFLTYFQNEAQLEKSRLLSDRFSAERPKGSFSTLEIQRTEQGDSAMYLCASSLTLQEKQYFGPGTRLTVT.

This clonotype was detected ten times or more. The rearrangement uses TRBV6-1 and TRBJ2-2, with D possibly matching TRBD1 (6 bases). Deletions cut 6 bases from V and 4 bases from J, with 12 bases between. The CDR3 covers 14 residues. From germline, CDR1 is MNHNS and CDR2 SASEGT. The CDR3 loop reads CASSLDRFTGELFF. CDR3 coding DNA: TGTGCCAGCAGCCTCGACAGGTTCACCGGGGAGCTGTTTTTT.

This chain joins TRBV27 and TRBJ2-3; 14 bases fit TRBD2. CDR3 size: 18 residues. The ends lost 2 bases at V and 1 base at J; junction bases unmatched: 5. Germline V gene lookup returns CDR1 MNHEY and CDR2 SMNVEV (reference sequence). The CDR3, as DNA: TGTGCCAGCAGTTTAGGGGGACTAGCGGGGGCCCGCACAGATACGCAGTATTTT. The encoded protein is CASSLGGLAGARTDTQYF.

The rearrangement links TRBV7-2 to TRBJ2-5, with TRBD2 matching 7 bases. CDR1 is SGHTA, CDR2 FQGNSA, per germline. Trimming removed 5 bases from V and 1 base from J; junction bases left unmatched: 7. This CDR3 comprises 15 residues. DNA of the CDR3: TGTGCCAGCAGCCAGACTAGCCTACCCCAAGAGACCCAGTACTTC. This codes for CASSQTSLPQETQYF.

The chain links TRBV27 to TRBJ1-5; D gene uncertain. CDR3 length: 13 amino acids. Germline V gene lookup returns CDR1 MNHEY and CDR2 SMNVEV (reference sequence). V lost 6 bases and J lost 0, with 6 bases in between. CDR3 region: CASRLYSNQPQHF. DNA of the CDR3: TGTGCCAGCAGACTCTATAGCAATCAGCCCCAGCATTTT.

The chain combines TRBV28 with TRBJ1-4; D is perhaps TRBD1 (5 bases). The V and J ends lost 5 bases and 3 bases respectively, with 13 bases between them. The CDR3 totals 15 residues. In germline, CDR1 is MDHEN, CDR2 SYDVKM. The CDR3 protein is CASSGAQAPNEKLFF. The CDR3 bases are TGTGCCAGCAGTGGGGCACAGGCCCCTAATGAAAAACTGTTTTTT.

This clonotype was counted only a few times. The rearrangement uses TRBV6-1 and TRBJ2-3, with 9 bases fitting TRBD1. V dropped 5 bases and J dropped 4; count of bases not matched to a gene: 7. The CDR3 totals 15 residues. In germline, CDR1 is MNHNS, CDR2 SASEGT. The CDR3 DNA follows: TGTGCCAGCAGTCCGAGGACAGGGGTCCCAGATACGCAGTATTTT. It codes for CASSPRTGVPDTQYF.

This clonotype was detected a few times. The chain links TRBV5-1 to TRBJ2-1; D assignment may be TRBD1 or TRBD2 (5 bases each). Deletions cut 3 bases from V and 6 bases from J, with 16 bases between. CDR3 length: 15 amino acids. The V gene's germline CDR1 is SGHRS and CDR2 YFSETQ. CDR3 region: CASSWGSDRFNEQFF. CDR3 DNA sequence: TGCGCCAGCAGCTGGGGGAGCGACCGCTTCAATGAGCAGTTCTTC.

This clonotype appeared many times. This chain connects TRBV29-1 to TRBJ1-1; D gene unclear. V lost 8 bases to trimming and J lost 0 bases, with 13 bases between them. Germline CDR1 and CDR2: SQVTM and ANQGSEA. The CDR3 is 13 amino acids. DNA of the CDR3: TGCAGCACAATGGGCCTGGTGAACACTGAAGCTTTCTTT. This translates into CSTMGLVNTEAFF.

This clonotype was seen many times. CDR3 region: CATKRSGQGSSETQYF. The CDR3 region has the DNA TGTGCCACCAAGAGGTCGGGACAGGGATCATCTGAGACCCAGTACTTC. V usage is TRBV27 and J usage is TRBJ2-5; TRBD1 agrees at 9 bases. V lost 10 bases to trimming and J lost 5 bases; unmatched junction nucleotides: 17. The CDR3 length is 16 residues. CDR1 and CDR2 from the germline V gene are MNHEY and SMNVEV (reference sequence).

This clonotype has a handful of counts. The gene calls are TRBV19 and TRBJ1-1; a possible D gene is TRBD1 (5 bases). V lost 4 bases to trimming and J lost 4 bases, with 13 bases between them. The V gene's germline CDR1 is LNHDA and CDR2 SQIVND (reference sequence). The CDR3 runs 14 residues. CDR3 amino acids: CASSKRGAGTEAFF. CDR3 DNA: TGTGCCAGTAGTAAGAGGGGCGCGGGCACTGAAGCTTTCTTT.

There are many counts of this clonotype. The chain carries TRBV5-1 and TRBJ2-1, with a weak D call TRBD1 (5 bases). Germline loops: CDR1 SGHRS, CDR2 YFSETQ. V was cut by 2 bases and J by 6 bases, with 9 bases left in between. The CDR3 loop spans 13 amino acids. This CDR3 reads CASSLDSLNEQFF. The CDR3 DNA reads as TGCGCCAGCAGCTTAGACAGCCTCAATGAGCAGTTCTTC.